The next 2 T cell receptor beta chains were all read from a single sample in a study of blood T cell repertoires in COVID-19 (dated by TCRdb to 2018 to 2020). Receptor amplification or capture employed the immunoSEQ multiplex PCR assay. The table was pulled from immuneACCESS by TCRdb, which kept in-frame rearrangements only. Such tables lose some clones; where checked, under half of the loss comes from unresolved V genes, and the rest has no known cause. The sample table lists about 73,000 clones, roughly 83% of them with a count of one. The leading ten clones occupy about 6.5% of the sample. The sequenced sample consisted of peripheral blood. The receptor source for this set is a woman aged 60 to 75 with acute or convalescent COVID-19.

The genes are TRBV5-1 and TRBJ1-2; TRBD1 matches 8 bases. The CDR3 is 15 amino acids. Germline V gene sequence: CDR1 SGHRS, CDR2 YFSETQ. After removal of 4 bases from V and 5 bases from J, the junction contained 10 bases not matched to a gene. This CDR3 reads CASSIGGQARYGYTF. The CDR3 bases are TGCGCCAGCAGCATCGGGGGACAGGCCCGATATGGCTACACCTTC.

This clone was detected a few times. For the CDR3, the DNA is TGTGCCAGCAGTTCCCGCCCTAGCGGGGGGGCGGATACGCAGTATTTT. It codes for CASSSRPSGGADTQYF. This chain joins TRBV6-6 and TRBJ2-3, with 12 nucleotides matching TRBD2. CDR1 is MNHNY, CDR2 SVGAGI, per germline (reference sequence). Trimming at V came to 4 bases and at J to 6 bases, leaving 8 bases not matched to a gene. This CDR3 region has 16 residues.